This T cell receptor beta chain was identified in a study of T-cell reconstitution after alpha-beta-depleted transplantation in children. This clonotype occurred many times. Construction of the TCRbeta library involved unique molecular identifiers. Via MiXCR, TCRdb re-called the PCR reads, giving one row per CDR3 protein. The repertoire has hundreds of thousands of distinct CDR3 sequences, 16% of them found once; the top ten carry approximately 1%. The CDR3 extends over 14 amino acids. Germline V gives CDR1 DFQATT, CDR2 SNEGSKA (reference sequence). V lost 3 bases and J lost 6, with 17 bases in between.

The chain is built from TRBV20-1 and TRBJ2-5, with unresolved D. This clonotype was obtained from a human donor who donated a stem cell graft to a child with acute myeloid leukemia. Sequencing was performed on PBMCs from the stem cell graft donor, taken from the stem cell graft. The CDR3 here is CSASLLRVRKTQYF. As DNA, the CDR3 is TGCAGTGCTAGCCTCTTAAGGGTCCGTAAGACCCAGTACTTC.